The sequence of this TCR beta chain was determined in a study of blood T cell repertoires in COVID-19. Study at large: The United States, Italy and Spain supplied acute and convalescent COVID-19 samples. PBMCs, B-cell-depleted T cells, or T cells provided the cDNA or gDNA that made up the material.

The CDR3 extends over 15 amino acids. Germline lookup yields CDR1 SGHKS and CDR2 YYEKEE (reference sequence). V dropped 4 bases and J dropped 7; count of bases not matched to a gene: 7. Membership in each cohort depended on participant-reported clinical history. TCRdb's table, derived via immunoSEQ multiplex PCR, lists solely in-frame clones and lacks some. The sample contains about 400,000 clones, around 92% of which appear only once. The specimen was PBMCs or T cells enriched from blood (not recorded which). The rearrangement links TRBV5-5 to TRBJ1-6; 8 bases align to TRBD1. This TCR was sampled from a woman in her 30s who had recovered from COVID-19. The CDR3 nucleotides read TGTGCCAGCAGCGTACGACAGGGGACGAATTCACCCCTCCACTTT. Amino acids: CASSVRQGTNSPLHF.